This T cell receptor beta chain derives from a study of cytomegalovirus exposure and HLA in healthy donors. Germline values: CDR1 MNHNS, CDR2 SASEGT. This CDR3 is 15 amino acids long. Trimming at V came to 3 bases and at J to 0 bases, leaving 2 bases not matched to a gene. A remark on this clone: Its antigen is unknown.

Regarding the study as a whole: An analysis done earlier found most TCR beta V segments productive about 87% or about 30% of the time. Indistinguishability led to the exclusion of some V segments, TRBV6-2 and TRBV6-3 included.

Both 60 Vbeta primers and 13 Jbeta primers went into the PCR. Method: immunoSEQ multiplex PCR; TCRdb's copy keeps in-frame clones and lacks some. The sample holds about 99,000 clones, 10% seen once. V gene TRBV6-1 combines with J gene TRBJ1-5; 7 bases are shared with TRBD1. Sequences were obtained from PBMCs. The TCR sequence derives from a man in his forties in good health and CMV-seropositive. CDR3 sequence (DNA): TGTGCCAGCAGTGACAGGGGGTATAGCAATCAGCCCCAGCATTTT. Its translation: CASSDRGYSNQPQHF.